Listed below are T cell receptor beta chains from one sample, sequenced in a study of T-cell reconstitution after alpha-beta-depleted transplantation in children. TCRdb independently ran MiXCR on the PCR reads; one entry per CDR3 protein. Here the sample spans 15,000 to 20,000 distinct CDR3 sequences, around 4.9% being singletons. The sequenced sample was PBMCs, obtained before TCRalphabeta/CD19-depleted stem cell transplant. These receptors came from a boy between 10 and 17 years old with acute lymphoblastic leukemia, due to receive a stem cell transplant. CDR3s include the opening cysteine and the closing phenylalanine or tryptophan. Fields, in order: J gene, clone size, D gene, V gene, CDR3 protein, CDR3 DNA. A D gene is named only where the DNA matches it firmly. Only part of the rows carry a size: once, few, many, or a class if the clone is expanded.

J gene: TRBJ2-5; clone size: many; D gene: NA; V gene: TRBV5-1; CDR3 protein: CASSLVSGPPKTQYF; CDR3 DNA: TGCGCCAGCAGCTTGGTTAGTGGTCCGCCGAAGACCCAGTACTTC
J gene: TRBJ2-5; clone size: few; D gene: NA; V gene: TRBV7-2; CDR3 protein: CASSPRPQEGQYF; CDR3 DNA: TGTGCCAGCAGCCCTCGTCCCCAAGAGGGCCAGTACTTC
J gene: TRBJ2-7; clone size: many; D gene: NA; V gene: TRBV15; CDR3 protein: CATSREGRGPGSEQYF; CDR3 DNA: TGTGCCACCAGCAGAGAAGGCCGGGGGCCAGGGTCCGAGCAGTACTTC
J gene: TRBJ1-4; clone size: many; D gene: NA; V gene: TRBV7-3; CDR3 protein: CASSLTPDEKLFF; CDR3 DNA: TGTGCCAGCAGCTTAACGCCAGATGAAAAACTGTTTTTT
J gene: TRBJ2-5; clone size: many; D gene: NA; V gene: TRBV4-1; CDR3 protein: CASSQGYGGMQETQYF; CDR3 DNA: TGCGCCAGCAGCCAGGGGTATGGCGGGATGCAAGAGACCCAGTACTTC
J gene: TRBJ2-5; clone size: medium-sized; D gene: NA; V gene: TRBV5-5; CDR3 protein: CASSAFSGPGETQYF; CDR3 DNA: TGTGCCAGCAGCGCGTTCTCGGGACCAGGGGAGACCCAGTACTTC
J gene: TRBJ2-7; clone size: many; D gene: TRBD2; V gene: TRBV6-5; CDR3 protein: CASTSHGLGSYEQYF; CDR3 DNA: TGTGCCAGCACAAGTCATGGACTAGGTTCCTACGAGCAGTACTTC
J gene: TRBJ2-7; clone size: many; D gene: TRBD1; V gene: TRBV19; CDR3 protein: CASSRQGAYEQYF; CDR3 DNA: TGTGCCAGTAGTCGGCAGGGGGCTTACGAGCAGTACTTC
J gene: TRBJ1-6; clone size: many; D gene: NA; V gene: TRBV19; CDR3 protein: CASSYGTPDNSPLHF; CDR3 DNA: TGTGCCAGTAGTTATGGGACCCCGGATAATTCACCCCTCCACTTT
J gene: TRBJ2-7; clone size: medium-sized; D gene: NA; V gene: TRBV4-2; CDR3 protein: CASSQEDAGISEQYF; CDR3 DNA: TGTGCCAGCAGCCAAGAGGATGCTGGGATAAGCGAGCAGTACTTC
J gene: TRBJ1-6; clone size: many; D gene: NA; V gene: TRBV6-5; CDR3 protein: CASSTQRNSPLHF; CDR3 DNA: TGTGCCAGCAGCACCCAGCGGAATTCACCCCTCCACTTT
J gene: TRBJ2-6; clone size: many; D gene: NA; V gene: TRBV12-3/TRBV12-4; CDR3 protein: CASDVSGANVLTF; CDR3 DNA: TGTGCCAGTGATGTCTCTGGGGCCAACGTCCTGACTTTC
J gene: TRBJ2-1; clone size: medium-sized; D gene: TRBD1; V gene: TRBV5-1; CDR3 protein: CASSLGQGIHEQFF; CDR3 DNA: TGCGCCAGCAGCTTAGGACAGGGGATCCATGAGCAGTTCTTC
J gene: TRBJ2-3; clone size: medium-sized; D gene: TRBD1; V gene: TRBV20-1; CDR3 protein: CSAPNRGHSTDTQYF; CDR3 DNA: TGCAGTGCTCCCAACAGGGGGCACAGCACAGATACGCAGTATTTT
J gene: TRBJ2-1; clone size: few; D gene: NA; V gene: TRBV24-1; CDR3 protein: CATSDTGSGYYNEQFF; CDR3 DNA: TGTGCCACCAGTGATACGGGTAGCGGCTACTACAATGAGCAGTTCTTC
J gene: TRBJ1-1; clone size: many; D gene: NA; V gene: TRBV12-3/TRBV12-4; CDR3 protein: CASTIDRTMNTEAFF; CDR3 DNA: TGTGCCAGCACCATAGACAGGACCATGAACACTGAAGCTTTCTTT
J gene: TRBJ1-2; clone size: large; D gene: NA; V gene: TRBV5-6; CDR3 protein: CASSLTGAWYGYTF; CDR3 DNA: TGTGCCAGCAGCCTTACGGGAGCGTGGTATGGCTACACCTTC
J gene: TRBJ1-3; clone size: many; D gene: NA; V gene: TRBV5-4; CDR3 protein: CASSYTGQGPYSGNTIYF; CDR3 DNA: TGTGCCAGCAGCTACACCGGACAAGGCCCATACTCTGGAAACACCATATATTTT
J gene: TRBJ1-1; clone size: many; D gene: NA; V gene: TRBV7-6; CDR3 protein: CASSLGGQNTEAFF; CDR3 DNA: TGTGCCAGCAGCTTAGGGGGGCAGAACACTGAAGCTTTCTTT
J gene: TRBJ2-7; clone size: few; D gene: TRBD1; V gene: TRBV5-6; CDR3 protein: CASSPGDRESEQYF; CDR3 DNA: TGTGCCAGCAGCCCCGGGGACAGGGAATCCGAGCAGTACTTC
J gene: TRBJ1-4; clone size: many; D gene: TRBD1; V gene: TRBV7-9; CDR3 protein: CASSTYRGSVEKLFF; CDR3 DNA: TGTGCCAGCAGCACGTACAGGGGGTCGGTTGAAAAACTGTTTTTT
J gene: TRBJ2-3; clone size: many; D gene: NA; V gene: TRBV4-3; CDR3 protein: CASSPRTEASTDTQYF; CDR3 DNA: TGCGCCAGCAGCCCTCGGACAGAGGCTAGCACAGATACGCAGTATTTT
J gene: TRBJ2-7; clone size: large; D gene: TRBD2; V gene: TRBV20-1; CDR3 protein: CSASLGLDYEQYF; CDR3 DNA: TGCAGTGCTTCTCTCGGACTAGACTACGAGCAGTACTTC
J gene: TRBJ2-7; clone size: many; D gene: NA; V gene: TRBV6-1; CDR3 protein: CASSSFGGRPYEQYF; CDR3 DNA: TGTGCCAGCAGCTCCTTCGGGGGTCGACCCTACGAGCAGTACTTC
J gene: TRBJ2-2; clone size: many; D gene: NA; V gene: TRBV5-1; CDR3 protein: CASSLVLGISTGELFF; CDR3 DNA: TGCGCCAGCAGCTTGGTTTTAGGGATTAGCACCGGGGAGCTGTTTTTT
J gene: TRBJ1-4; clone size: many; D gene: TRBD1; V gene: TRBV29-1; CDR3 protein: CSVGLTGEGEKLFF; CDR3 DNA: TGCAGCGTTGGGCTGACAGGGGAGGGTGAAAAACTGTTTTTT
J gene: TRBJ1-2; clone size: many; D gene: NA; V gene: TRBV11-2; CDR3 protein: CASSLSRQLTNYGYTF; CDR3 DNA: TGTGCCAGCAGCTTAAGCAGACAGCTAACTAACTATGGCTACACCTTC
J gene: TRBJ1-2; clone size: many; D gene: NA; V gene: TRBV29-1; CDR3 protein: CSVDGQRGNYGYTF; CDR3 DNA: TGCAGCGTTGACGGTCAAAGGGGTAACTATGGCTACACCTTC
J gene: TRBJ2-6; clone size: many; D gene: NA; V gene: TRBV6-5; CDR3 protein: CASSPPYRAGANVLTF; CDR3 DNA: TGTGCCAGCAGTCCCCCATACAGGGCTGGGGCCAACGTCCTGACTTTC
J gene: TRBJ2-3; clone size: many; D gene: NA; V gene: TRBV20-1; CDR3 protein: CSARAPLMSTDTQYF; CDR3 DNA: TGCAGTGCTAGAGCCCCCCTTATGAGCACAGATACGCAGTATTTT
J gene: TRBJ2-1; clone size: NA; D gene: TRBD1; V gene: TRBV24-1; CDR3 protein: CATSDSPFGTGLANEQFF; CDR3 DNA: TGTGCCACCAGTGATTCCCCATTCGGGACAGGGTTGGCGAATGAGCAGTTCTTC
J gene: TRBJ2-2; clone size: many; D gene: NA; V gene: TRBV3-1; CDR3 protein: CASSLGQPGELFF; CDR3 DNA: TGTGCCAGCAGCCTAGGACAACCCGGGGAGCTGTTTTTT
J gene: TRBJ2-5; clone size: many; D gene: TRBD1; V gene: TRBV3-1; CDR3 protein: CASSQVGGRGETQYF; CDR3 DNA: TGTGCCAGCAGCCAAGTTGGGGGCAGGGGGGAGACCCAGTACTTC
J gene: TRBJ1-1; clone size: NA; D gene: TRBD1; V gene: TRBV30; CDR3 protein: CAWNTGTGGTLNTEAFF; CDR3 DNA: TGTGCCTGGAATACCGGGACAGGGGGTACTTTGAACACTGAAGCTTTCTTT
J gene: TRBJ1-1; clone size: many; D gene: NA; V gene: TRBV4-3; CDR3 protein: CASSQVWGMNTEAFF; CDR3 DNA: TGCGCCAGCAGCCAAGTGTGGGGTATGAACACTGAAGCTTTCTTT
J gene: TRBJ1-5; clone size: many; D gene: NA; V gene: TRBV11-2; CDR3 protein: CASSGEAGSSQPQHF; CDR3 DNA: TGTGCCAGCAGCGGCGAGGCGGGGTCAAGTCAGCCCCAGCATTTT
J gene: TRBJ2-1; clone size: NA; D gene: TRBD2; V gene: TRBV19; CDR3 protein: CAMSPGTSPLRNEQFF; CDR3 DNA: TGTGCCATGAGCCCCGGGACTAGCCCCCTTCGGAATGAGCAGTTCTTC
J gene: TRBJ1-2; clone size: many; D gene: TRBD1; V gene: TRBV9; CDR3 protein: CASSPGTGDGYTF; CDR3 DNA: TGTGCCAGCAGCCCAGGGACAGGGGATGGCTACACCTTC
J gene: TRBJ2-2; clone size: many; D gene: NA; V gene: TRBV11-2; CDR3 protein: CASSLLLMERVGELFF; CDR3 DNA: TGTGCCAGCAGCTTACTTCTAATGGAGCGGGTCGGGGAGCTGTTTTTT
J gene: TRBJ2-3; clone size: many; D gene: TRBD2; V gene: TRBV6-1; CDR3 protein: CASSEAAGEGTDTQYF; CDR3 DNA: TGTGCCAGCAGTGAGGCGGCCGGGGAGGGGACAGATACGCAGTATTTT
J gene: TRBJ1-5; clone size: many; D gene: NA; V gene: TRBV25-1; CDR3 protein: CASSEGSDAGYNQPQHF; CDR3 DNA: TGTGCCAGCAGTGAAGGTTCCGACGCTGGGTACAATCAGCCCCAGCATTTT